These 25 T cell receptor beta chains were all obtained from the same sample, sequenced in a study of early T cells in non-severe SARS-CoV-2 infection. TCRdb independently ran MiXCR on the 5' RACE reads; one entry per CDR3 protein. The sample holds approximately 77,000 distinct CDR3 sequences, 4.5% to 6% seen once. Sample: whole blood, taken at baseline. The receptors were sampled from an adult who was a healthcare worker with PCR-confirmed SARS-CoV-2 infection or an uninfected control (not recorded which).

This clonotype was counted ten times or more. CDR3: CASSYWVSGGYTF. In nucleotides, the CDR3 is TGTGCCAGCAGTTACTGGGTTTCAGGAGGCTACACCTTC. The chain links TRBV6-5 to TRBJ1-2; no clear D. Germline assignment: CDR1 MNHEY and CDR2 SVGAGI. Trimming cost V 1 base and J 8 bases, with 11 bases left between them. The length of the CDR3 is 13 residues.

This clonotype has a count of ten or more. The rearrangement links TRBV20-1 to TRBJ1-1, with no clear D. Germline CDR1 and CDR2: DFQATT and SNEGSKA (reference sequence). The CDR3 consists of 11 residues. Trimming shortened V by 5 bases and J by 6 bases, and 10 bases separated the two germline ends. The CDR3 spells CSARPGSEAFF. In nucleotides, the CDR3 is TGCAGTGCTCGTCCGGGCTCTGAAGCTTTCTTT.

This clonotype has a count of ten or more. The chain links TRBV20-1 to TRBJ2-7, with a weak D call TRBD2 (6 bases). CDR3 length equals 14 residues. Germline CDR1 is DFQATT and CDR2 is SNEGSKA (reference sequence). The ends were cut back, 0 bases at V and 7 bases at J, with 16 bases in the middle. CDR3 sequence reads: CSARDPREQGEQYF. DNA for the CDR3: TGCAGTGCTAGAGATCCCCGGGAGCAGGGAGAGCAGTACTTC.

J is TRBJ2-3 and V is TRBV3-2; whether TRBD1, the table's D call, matches the DNA was not checked. TRBV3-2 is a documented pseudogene. CDR3 length: 15 amino acids. For the CDR3, the DNA is TGTGCCAGCAGCCAATTTCAAGGGGGGACAGATACGCAGTATTTT. Translating it yields CASSQFQGGTDTQYF.

The sample holds one count of this clonotype. This chain connects TRBV7-9 to TRBJ1-6; a weak D match, TRBD1 (5 bases). Per germline, CDR1 SEHNR and CDR2 FQNEAQ (reference sequence). This CDR3 spans 16 amino acids. V lost 7 bases and J lost 3, with 16 bases in between. DNA for the CDR3: TGTGCCAGCAACCACCAGGCAGGGATCTATAATTCACCCCTCCACTTT. It specifies CASNHQAGIYNSPLHF.

This chain links TRBV20-1 with TRBJ2-1; 11 bases fit TRBD1. CDR1 and CDR2 (germline): DFQATT, SNEGSKA (reference sequence). This CDR3 is 19 amino acids long. Trimming cost V 0 bases and J 4 bases; bases outside gene matches: 14. DNA for the CDR3: TGCAGTGCTAGAGACGCCGGGACAGGGGGTCGCGGGTTATACAATGAGCAGTTCTTC. Translating it yields CSARDAGTGGRGLYNEQFF.

The chain employs TRBV5-1 and TRBJ1-1, with D hard to call. This CDR3 is built from 15 residues. V was cut by 3 bases and J by 1 base, with 13 bases left in between. CDR1 SGHRS and CDR2 YFSETQ come from the germline V gene. The CDR3 here is CASSSGGQRNTEAFF. CDR3 bases: TGCGCCAGCAGCTCAGGCGGGCAGCGGAACACTGAAGCTTTCTTT.

The CDR3 coding sequence is TGTGCCAGCAGCGTACTCGAGGGCGAGCAGTACTTC. Translating gives CASSVLEGEQYF. This rearrangement joins TRBV9 to TRBJ2-7; maybe TRBD2 (5 bases). V was clipped by 1 base and J by 6 bases, with 8 bases between them. This CDR3 has 12 amino acids. The germline gives CDR1 SGDLS, CDR2 YYNGEE.

This clonotype was recorded at least ten times. The chain links TRBV11-3 to TRBJ2-1; 11 positions match TRBD1. Germline CDR1 and CDR2: SGHNT and YENEEA. The CDR3 extends over 15 amino acids. V lost 6 bases and J lost 7; bases outside the gene matches: 8. The CDR3 DNA reads TGTGCCAGCAGTTCGGACAGGGGGCGATGGAATGAGCAGTTCTTC. Amino acids: CASSSDRGRWNEQFF.

The chain carries TRBV6-5 and TRBJ2-5; D might be TRBD1 (6 bases). V lost 4 bases to trimming and J lost 2 bases, with 11 bases between them. The CDR3 totals 14 residues. CDR1 and CDR2 from the germline V gene are MNHEY and SVGAGI. DNA for the CDR3: TGTGCCAGCAGTTTTACAGGGAAACAAGAGACCCAGTACTTC. It specifies CASSFTGKQETQYF.

This clonotype came up a few times. The chain combines TRBV6-5 with TRBJ2-7, with D tentatively TRBD1 or TRBD2 (6 bases each). Trimming removed 5 bases from V and 5 bases from J, with 19 bases in between. Germline V gene data show CDR1 as MNHEY and CDR2 as SVGAGI. This CDR3 region has 15 residues. The CDR3 region is CASSALEGGKDEQYF. The CDR3, as DNA: TGTGCCAGCAGTGCCCTTGAGGGGGGCAAGGACGAGCAGTACTTC.

The rearrangement links TRBV6-1 to TRBJ1-1; TRBD1 matches at 11 bases. In germline, CDR1 is MNHNS, CDR2 SASEGT. The CDR3 extends over 15 amino acids. V lost 4 bases to trimming and J lost 5 bases; unmatched junction nucleotides: 6. In DNA, the CDR3 is TGTGCCAGCAGTGGGACAGGGGGCCGACGTACTGAAGCTTTCTTT. It yields the protein CASSGTGGRRTEAFF.

This clonotype occurred many times. This rearrangement joins TRBV10-3 to TRBJ1-1; D call uncertain. V lost 4 bases and J 1 base, leaving 7 bases between the germline ends. The CDR3 has 13 amino acids. Germline V gives CDR1 ENHRY, CDR2 SYGVKD. The DNA for the CDR3 is TGTGCCATCAGTGTCCTCGGGAACACTGAAGCTTTCTTT. Protein: CAISVLGNTEAFF.

At least ten counts were recorded for this clonotype. The chain joins TRBV20-1 to TRBJ1-2, with no clear D. V dropped 5 bases and J dropped 4 bases, with 11 bases sitting between them. This CDR3 is 12 amino acids long. Germline CDR1 is DFQATT and CDR2 is SNEGSKA (reference sequence). CDR3: CSAASDGYGYTF. In DNA, the CDR3 is TGCAGTGCTGCCTCGGACGGCTATGGCTACACCTTC.

This clonotype has more than one count but fewer than ten. The V and J genes are TRBV6-5 and TRBJ1-2; D gene ambiguous. The ends were cut back, 0 bases at V and 7 bases at J, with 12 bases in the middle. Per germline, CDR1 MNHEY and CDR2 SVGAGI. The CDR3 consists of 14 residues. The CDR3 region has the DNA TGTGCCAGCAGTTACTCGGGCCCTGTGGCTGGCTACACCTTC. It translates to CASSYSGPVAGYTF.

This clonotype was detected only a few times. J is TRBJ2-7 and V is TRBV9, with TRBD1 matching over 9 bases. V lost 0 bases, J lost 4 bases, and 8 bases stayed unmatched. Germline loops: CDR1 SGDLS, CDR2 YYNGEE. The CDR3 is 16 amino acids. For the CDR3, the DNA is TGTGCCAGCAGCGTAGGAACGGGACAGGGTCTTTACGAGCAGTACTTC. Translated, it gives CASSVGTGQGLYEQYF.

Points on this clonotype: A much larger clonotype is one base distant, so this may be a read error. The chain carries TRBV7-9 and TRBJ2-7, with D perhaps assigned TRBD1 or TRBD2 (5 bases each). Germline V gene data show CDR1 as SEHNR and CDR2 as FQNEAQ (reference sequence). This CDR3 comprises 17 residues. The chain's CDR3 is CDSSLWGSGTIRYEQYF. CDR3 coding DNA: TGTGACAGCAGCTTATGGGGGTCCGGGACCATCCGCTACGAGCAGTACTTC.

Ten or more counts support this clonotype. V gene TRBV7-9 combines with J gene TRBJ2-5; no firm D call. The CDR3 totals 10 residues. Trimming shortened V by 8 bases and J by 2 bases, and 3 bases separated the two germline ends. The germline gives CDR1 SEHNR, CDR2 FQNEAQ (reference sequence). The CDR3 protein is CASGQETQYF. CDR3 nucleotide sequence: TGTGCCAGCGGTCAAGAGACCCAGTACTTC.

This clonotype was recorded many times. The chain couples TRBV29-1 to TRBJ1-1, with TRBD1 identical over 9 bases. This CDR3 has 15 amino acids. The J segment lost 1 base and the V segment lost 4 bases, leaving 7 bases of the junction unmatched. Germline-derived CDR1 and CDR2 are SQVTM and ANQGSEA. CDR3 in DNA: TGCAGCGTTGTACCACAGGGGGCGAGGAACACTGAAGCTTTCTTT. It is translated as CSVVPQGARNTEAFF.

The chain is built from TRBV18 and TRBJ1-1; TRBD1 aligns across 8 bases. The CDR3 loop spans 17 amino acids. CDR1 KGHSH and CDR2 LQKENI come from the germline V gene. V lost 1 base and J lost 2; bases outside the gene matches: 9. The CDR3 spells CASSPRFQGAENTEAFF. CDR3 sequence (DNA): TGTGCCAGCTCACCACGCTTCCAGGGGGCTGAAAACACTGAAGCTTTCTTT.

This clonotype was seen ten or more times. V and J are TRBV18 and TRBJ1-1; D is unclear. Germline V gene sequence: CDR1 KGHSH, CDR2 LQKENI. CDR3 size: 14 residues. The germline V and J ends were trimmed by 2 bases and 1 base, with 8 bases remaining between them. The chain's CDR3 is CASSPYSRNTEAFF. CDR3 bases: TGTGCCAGCTCACCATACAGCCGGAACACTGAAGCTTTCTTT. Complete variable domain (other parts from reference TRBV18 and TRBJ1-1): NAGVMQNPRHLVRRRGQEARLRCSPMKGHSHVYWYRQLPEEGLKFMVYLQKENIIDESGMPKERFSAEFPKEGPSILRIQQVVRGDSAAYFCASSPYSRNTEAFFGQGTRLTVV.

This clonotype was counted between two and nine times. CDR3 sequence (DNA): TGTGCCAGCAGCTCGACAGGGGACAATCAGCCCCAGCATTTT. Residues: CASSSTGDNQPQHF. The chain employs TRBV7-8 and TRBJ1-5; TRBD1 agrees at 8 bases. V was pared by 4 bases and J by 3 bases, with 2 bases of the junction left unmatched. Germline-derived CDR1 and CDR2 are SGHVS and FQNEAQ. The CDR3 contains 14 residues.

In this sample, this clonotype turned up many times. V gene TRBV27 combines with J gene TRBJ2-7, with D unclear. From germline, CDR1 is MNHEY and CDR2 SMNVEV (reference sequence). Trimming cost V 4 bases and J 5 bases, with 18 bases left between them. There are 15 residues in the CDR3. The CDR3 nucleotides are TGTGCCAGCAGTTCCCGCGCAGGCTTGGTTCACGAGCAGTACTTC. Translating gives CASSSRAGLVHEQYF.

This clonotype came up many times. This sequence joins TRBV20-1 and TRBJ2-1, with 9 bases that match TRBD1. The length of the CDR3 is 14 residues. After removal of 6 bases from V and 8 bases from J, the junction contained 11 bases not matched to a gene. Germline loops: CDR1 DFQATT, CDR2 SNEGSKA (reference sequence). The CDR3 DNA is TGCAGTGCAAGCATTCCGGGACAGGGCTATGAGCAGTTCTTC. Protein: CSASIPGQGYEQFF.

This clonotype was picked up many times. This chain joins TRBV11-3 and TRBJ2-2, with D hard to call. Germline V gene lookup returns CDR1 SGHNT and CDR2 YENEEA. Between the trimmed V and J ends, which lost 1 base and 6 bases, there was a span of 9 bases. CDR3 length: 14 amino acids. The CDR3 DNA is TGTGCCAGCAGCTTAGGGGAAGGTTCCGGGGAGCTGTTTTTT. It yields the protein CASSLGEGSGELFF.